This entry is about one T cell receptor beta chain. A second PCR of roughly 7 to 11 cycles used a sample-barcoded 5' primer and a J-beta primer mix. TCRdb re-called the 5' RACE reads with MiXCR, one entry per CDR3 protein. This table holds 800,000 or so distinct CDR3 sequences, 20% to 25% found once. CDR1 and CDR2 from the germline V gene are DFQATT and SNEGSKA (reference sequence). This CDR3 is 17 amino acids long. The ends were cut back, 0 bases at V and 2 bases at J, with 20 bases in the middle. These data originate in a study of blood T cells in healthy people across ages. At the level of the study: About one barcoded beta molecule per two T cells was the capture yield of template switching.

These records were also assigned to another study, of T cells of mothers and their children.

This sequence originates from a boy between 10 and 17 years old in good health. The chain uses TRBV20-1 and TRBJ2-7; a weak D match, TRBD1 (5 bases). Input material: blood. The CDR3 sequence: CSARDHFRPGLAYEQYF. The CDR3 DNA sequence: TGCAGTGCTAGAGACCACTTCAGACCAGGGCTAGCCTACGAGCAGTACTTC.